One sample yielded the 10 T cell receptor beta chains listed below, sequenced in a study of T cell responses to AZD1222 COVID-19 vaccine. Some clones are missing from TCRdb's copy, which holds only in-frame ones; the method was immunoSEQ multiplex PCR. The table records roughly 100,000 clones, about 90% of them present only once. Specimen: peripheral blood, collected on day 0 of AZD1222 vaccination. These receptors all stem from an adult in good health.

The chain uses TRBV9 and TRBJ2-7; D is unclear. The germline CDR1 and CDR2 sequences are SGDLS and YYNGEE. V shed 4 bases and J shed 1 base, with 12 bases lying between them. The CDR3 is 14 amino acids. Here the CDR3 DNA reads TGTGCCAGCAGCCCGAGTTCCGTTTCCTACGAGCAGTACTTC. It yields the protein CASSPSSVSYEQYF.

The chain recombines TRBV24-1 with TRBJ1-5; D gene ambiguous. CDR3 size: 13 residues. Trimming pared 3 bases from V and 2 bases from J, leaving 4 bases between. Germline V gives CDR1 KGHDR, CDR2 SFDVKD. The CDR3 region has the DNA TGTGCCACCAGTGATATAGGCAATCAGCCCCAGCATTTT. This codes for CATSDIGNQPQHF.

V is TRBV19 and J is TRBJ2-5; D remains unclear. V gave up 4 bases and J gave up 2 bases, with 5 bases separating them. Germline-derived CDR1 and CDR2 are LNHDA and SQIVND (reference sequence). The CDR3 spans 12 residues. The DNA of the CDR3 is TGTGCCAGTAGTAAGGTACAAGAGACCCAGTACTTC. Its protein product is CASSKVQETQYF.

The gene calls are TRBV10-3 and TRBJ1-1; D not resolved. The CDR3 runs 13 residues. From germline, CDR1 is ENHRY and CDR2 SYGVKD. V was clipped by 5 bases and J by 1 base, with 8 bases between them. CDR3 region: CAISQDPNTEAFF. CDR3 nucleotide sequence: TGTGCCATCAGTCAAGACCCGAACACTGAAGCTTTCTTT.

The chain links TRBV6-1 to TRBJ1-1; the D is unclear. From germline, CDR1 is MNHNS and CDR2 SASEGT. Trimming shortened V by 2 bases and J by 0 bases, and 7 bases separated the two germline ends. The CDR3 runs 14 residues. The chain's CDR3 is CASSEFWVNTEAFF. CDR3 sequence (DNA): TGTGCCAGCAGTGAATTTTGGGTGAACACTGAAGCTTTCTTT.

The CDR3 DNA reads TGTGCCAGCAGCTCTGGGCAGGGGGCCTATAATGAAAAACTGTTTTTT. It encodes CASSSGQGAYNEKLFF. The chain is built from TRBV7-9 and TRBJ1-4; TRBD1 matches 8 bases. Germline assignment: CDR1 SEHNR and CDR2 FQNEAQ (reference sequence). The trim removed 4 bases at V and 4 bases at J, leaving 8 bases unmatched. The CDR3 has 16 residues.

The V and J genes are TRBV7-7 and TRBJ2-1, with D possibly being TRBD1 (6 bases). V was shortened by 4 bases and J by 9 bases, with 13 bases between the two germline ends. CDR1 and CDR2 from the germline V gene are SSHAT and FNYEAQ (reference sequence). CDR3 length: 13 residues. The CDR3 spells CASSSTGKGEQFF. CDR3 in DNA: TGTGCCAGCAGCTCTACAGGGAAGGGTGAGCAGTTCTTC.

The chain joins TRBV27 to TRBJ2-7, with D unresolved. The V end was cut by 6 bases, the J end by 1 base, with 13 bases between. Germline CDR1 is MNHEY and CDR2 is SMNVEV (reference sequence). This CDR3 is built from 14 residues. The chain's CDR3 is CASRGYSSSYEQYF. For the CDR3, the DNA is TGTGCCAGCAGAGGGTACAGTAGTTCCTACGAGCAGTACTTC.

The gene calls are TRBV12-5 and TRBJ1-2; D possibly corresponds to TRBD1 (5 bases). Trimming pared 6 bases from V and 5 bases from J, leaving 10 bases between. CDR1 is LGHNT, CDR2 FRNRAP, per germline. There are 12 residues in the CDR3. The CDR3 loop reads CASGPTEYGYTF. The CDR3 DNA is TGTGCTAGTGGACCGACAGAGTATGGCTACACCTTC.

The V and J genes are TRBV15 and TRBJ2-2, with 10 bases lining up with TRBD1. The CDR3 has 15 residues. Per the germline V gene, CDR1 is LNHNV and CDR2 is YYDKDF (reference sequence). J gave up 3 bases and V 3 bases, and 1 base lay outside the gene matches. In nucleotides, the CDR3 is TGTGCCACCAGCAGGGACAGGGGGTACACCGGGGAGCTGTTTTTT. This codes for CATSRDRGYTGELFF.